This entry is about one T cell receptor (beta chain). Trimming stripped 6 bases from V and 4 bases from J, with 16 bases between. The CDR3 contains 14 residues. CDR1 MNHEY and CDR2 SVGAGI come from the germline V gene. The assay was immunoSEQ multiplex PCR, and TCRdb's table has in-frame clones only and misses some. This sample has around 56,000 clones, with 90% found just once. The data were taken from a study of T cell changes during pregnancy in multiple sclerosis. The source was peripheral blood, collected in the first trimester of pregnancy. V usage is TRBV6-5 and J usage is TRBJ2-7; TRBD1 might be the D (6 bases). This sequence was found in a female donor in good health, enrolled as a control in a pregnancy study. The CDR3 here is CASRPSVGGYEQYF. CDR3 in DNA: TGTGCCAGCAGACCCAGTGTAGGGGGATACGAGCAGTACTTC.